This section outlines one TCR beta chain sequence together with its context. The antigen remains unidentified. CDR1 and CDR2 (germline): SGDLS, YYNGEE. With 0 bases removed from V and 5 bases from J, the gap between germline ends came to 11 bases. The CDR3 sequence is 14 residues long. Extracted RNA was reverse transcribed into cDNA, the sequencing template. Generated by immunoSEQ multiplex PCR, the TCRdb table keeps only in-frame clones and is missing some. The table has roughly 180,000 clones, approximately 51% seen once. The source of the sample is a study of CD8+ T cells in alopecia areata. The treatment is: oral pan-JAK inhibitor, 5-10 mg twice daily. Alopecia areata patients provided lesional scalp punch biopsies and peripheral blood, both collected for the study. Study findings and constraints: Clonality in the scalp and expanded CD8+ clones ranked among the top 100 were significantly decreased by tofacitinib.

This TCR was sampled from a human donor with alopecia areata. The V call is TRBV9, the J call TRBJ2-5; TRBD2 is a possible D gene (7 bases). This specimen consisted of CD8+ T cells sorted from blood, obtained at week 52, from a patient treated with tofacitinib. The CDR3 protein is CASSVVGGPETQYF. The CDR3 DNA is TGTGCCAGCAGCGTAGTGGGGGGGCCGGAGACCCAGTACTTC.